The 21 T cell receptor beta chains below were found in one sample sequenced in a study of T cell repertoires in cytomegalovirus infection. TCRdb re-called the reads through MiXCR, storing one row per CDR3 protein. The sample includes about 89,000 distinct CDR3 sequences, over 25% of them seen just once. No antigen has been identified for these receptors. The material sequenced was CD8+ T cells from cultured PBMCs, taken from culture after CMV antigen stimulation. Every receptor here comes from a human donor in good health (CMV status not recorded). Some clones in this sample may be carry-over from other donors' samples.

This clonotype has just one count. The chain has TRBV19 and TRBJ1-1, with D hard to call. Germline lookup yields CDR1 LNHDA and CDR2 SQIVND (reference sequence). V was pared by 7 bases and J by 0 bases, with 9 bases between. The CDR3 length is 13 residues. For the CDR3, the DNA is TGTGCCAGTATTTTGTCGGTGAACACTGAAGCTTTCTTT. It translates to CASILSVNTEAFF.

The V gene is TRBV11-2, the J gene TRBJ2-3; 8 bases are a match to TRBD2. This CDR3 region has 15 residues. The trim removed 3 bases at V and 3 bases at J, leaving 5 bases unmatched. CDR1 and CDR2 (germline): SGHAT, FQNNGV. This chain's CDR3 is CASSFSAGGTDTQYF. CDR3 DNA sequence: TGTGCCAGCAGCTTTAGCGCGGGGGGTACAGATACGCAGTATTTT.

The rearrangement links TRBV6-5 to TRBJ1-1; TRBD1 matches 11 bases. The CDR3 consists of 14 residues. Losses at the gene ends were 4 bases for V and 5 bases for J; bases not matched to a gene: 3. Per the germline V gene, CDR1 is MNHEY and CDR2 is SVGAGI. Here the CDR3 reads CASSWDRGMTEAFF. The CDR3 DNA is TGTGCCAGCAGTTGGGACAGGGGGATGACTGAAGCTTTCTTT.

The gene calls are TRBV4-1 and TRBJ2-1; D possibly corresponds to TRBD2 (6 bases). Germline V CDR1 and CDR2: MGHRA, YSYEKL. The CDR3 runs to 17 residues. The germline V and J ends were trimmed by 3 bases and 5 bases, with 20 bases remaining between them. The CDR3 loop reads CASSHPPGGDRDNEQFF. The CDR3 region has the DNA TGCGCCAGCAGCCATCCCCCAGGAGGGGATAGGGACAATGAGCAGTTCTTC.

This clonotype has just a few counts. This chain links TRBV20-1 with TRBJ1-3; D is unresolved. V lost 3 bases to trimming and J lost 0 bases, with 6 bases between them. This CDR3 spans 13 amino acids. The germline V gene has CDR1 DFQATT and CDR2 SNEGSKA (reference sequence). This chain's CDR3 is CSARRSSGNTIYF. The CDR3 DNA follows: TGCAGTGCTAGGCGGAGCTCTGGAAACACCATATATTTT.

This clonotype has at least ten counts. J is TRBJ2-1 and V is TRBV6-2 or TRBV6-3; 13 nucleotides agree with TRBD2. V gave up 4 bases and J gave up 4 bases; unmatched junction bases: 4. CDR1 MNHEY and CDR2 SVGEGT come from the germline V gene. The CDR3 extends over 16 amino acids. The DNA for the CDR3 is TGTGCCAGCAGTTCGGGACTAGCGGGGTCGTACAATGAGCAGTTCTTC. Protein sequence: CASSSGLAGSYNEQFF.

The chain combines TRBV7-2 with TRBJ2-7, with D maybe TRBD1 (9 bases). Germline lookup yields CDR1 SGHTA and CDR2 FQGNSA. The CDR3 consists of 16 residues. Trimming took off 1 base at V and 3 bases at J, with 16 bases between the two ends. CDR3 sequence: CASSLVAGQGLYEQYF. The CDR3, as DNA: TGTGCCAGCAGCTTAGTAGCGGGACAGGGACTCTACGAGCAGTACTTC.

The chain employs TRBV7-9 and TRBJ2-3; D is uncertain. This CDR3 contains 14 residues. Trimming cost V 6 bases and J 2 bases, with 12 bases left between them. CDR1 is SEHNR, CDR2 FQNEAQ, per germline (reference sequence). The CDR3 loop is CASSPTGSTDTQYF. In DNA form, the CDR3 reads TGTGCCAGCAGTCCCACCGGGTCCACAGATACGCAGTATTTT.

This clonotype showed up just a few times. The chain recombines TRBV7-2 with TRBJ1-5; the D gene is possibly TRBD1 (6 bases). CDR3 length: 15 residues. Looked up from germline, CDR1 is SGHTA and CDR2 is FQGNSA. Trimming removed 5 bases at V and 6 bases at J, with 17 bases between. CDR3 nucleotides: TGTGCCAGCAGCCCAGAAGTTGGGGGCATTCAGCCCCAGCATTTT. It codes for CASSPEVGGIQPQHF.

This clonotype appeared many times. The chain recombines TRBV4-1 with TRBJ1-1; D remains unclear. The CDR3 is 14 residues long. In germline, CDR1 is MGHRA, CDR2 YSYEKL. V gave up 1 base and J gave up 2 bases, with 8 bases separating them. The CDR3 DNA reads TGCGCCAGCAGCCAAGTTATCGGTAACACTGAAGCTTTCTTT. It encodes CASSQVIGNTEAFF.

The chain joins TRBV12-3 or TRBV12-4 to TRBJ1-5; no clear D gene. V was trimmed by 5 bases and J by 3 bases, leaving 17 bases between them. The CDR3 has 16 amino acids. CDR3 coding DNA: TGTGCCAGCAGTCCGAACGGACGTCTAGCCAATCAGCCCCAGCATTTT. Translated: CASSPNGRLANQPQHF.

This clonotype was counted a few times. This sequence joins TRBV19 and TRBJ1-1; 7 nucleotides match TRBD1. Germline loops: CDR1 LNHDA, CDR2 SQIVND (reference sequence). Trimming removed 3 bases from V and 4 bases from J; junction bases left unmatched: 2. This CDR3 spans 13 amino acids. The CDR3 coding sequence is TGTGCCAGTAGTATGCAGGGGGTCACTGAAGCTTTCTTT. It encodes CASSMQGVTEAFF.

This clonotype was seen repeatedly, ten times or more. The rearrangement joins TRBV19 to TRBJ2-1, with D tentatively TRBD1 (6 bases). Germline-derived CDR1 and CDR2 are LNHDA and SQIVND (reference sequence). The ends were cut back, 0 bases at V and 6 bases at J, with 9 bases in the middle. This CDR3 is built from 14 residues. CDR3 residues: CASSIEGRGNEQFF. For the CDR3, the DNA is TGTGCCAGTAGTATAGAGGGCAGGGGCAATGAGCAGTTCTTC.

The rearrangement joins TRBV12-3 or TRBV12-4 to TRBJ2-3, with 16 bases lining up with TRBD2. V trimming: 5 bases; J trimming: 5 bases; junction bases outside the gene matches: 7. The CDR3 runs 17 residues. CDR3 region: CASSPGLAGGQRDTQYF. The CDR3 DNA sequence: TGTGCCAGCAGTCCGGGACTAGCGGGGGGGCAGAGAGATACGCAGTATTTT.

CDR3 region: CASSPQGNTGELFF. CDR3 sequence (DNA): TGCGCCAGCAGCCCCCAGGGTAACACCGGGGAGCTGTTTTTT. The rearrangement links TRBV4-1 to TRBJ2-2, with a tentative D call TRBD1 (5 bases). The V gene's germline CDR1 is MGHRA and CDR2 YSYEKL. The V gene lost 4 bases and the J gene lost 2 bases, with 8 bases spanning the gap. The CDR3 has 14 residues.

The V gene is TRBV12-3 or TRBV12-4, the J gene TRBJ1-5; tentative D call: TRBD1 (5 bases). The CDR3 length is 15 residues. V gave up 5 bases and J gave up 7 bases, with 18 bases separating them. The CDR3 DNA sequence: TGTGCCAGCAGTACACCAGGACTCGGGGGACAGCCCCAGCATTTT. As protein: CASSTPGLGGQPQHF.

The chain employs TRBV18 and TRBJ1-1; D uncertain. The length of the CDR3 is 15 residues. In germline, CDR1 is KGHSH, CDR2 LQKENI. V lost 3 bases to trimming and J lost 1 base, with 12 bases between them. The DNA for the CDR3 is TGTGCCAGCTCACCTGGCGGTTTGGGGAACACTGAAGCTTTCTTT. Translating gives CASSPGGLGNTEAFF.

There are a few counts of this clonotype. This chain uses TRBV7-6 with TRBJ1-1; D is unclear. The CDR3 consists of 13 residues. The germline CDR1 and CDR2 sequences are SGHVS and FNYEAQ. V shed 7 bases and J shed 0 bases, with 9 bases lying between them. The CDR3 reads CASIGLMNTEAFF. The CDR3, as DNA: TGTGCCAGCATTGGGTTAATGAACACTGAAGCTTTCTTT.

This clonotype turned up a few times. The rearrangement uses TRBV7-2 and TRBJ2-3; 7 bases are a match to TRBD2. CDR3 size: 14 residues. Germline CDR1 reads SGHTA; CDR2 reads FQGNSA. Trimming cost V 7 bases and J 0 bases; bases outside gene matches: 4. CDR3 sequence reads: CASKWRGSTDTQYF. The CDR3 nucleotides are TGTGCCAGCAAATGGCGGGGGAGCACAGATACGCAGTATTTT.

This clonotype appeared a single time. The chain uses TRBV11-2 and TRBJ2-7, with 8 bases fitting TRBD2. With V trimmed by 5 bases and J by 10 bases, 4 bases remained unmatched. CDR3 length: 11 amino acids. From germline, CDR1 is SGHAT and CDR2 FQNNGV. The CDR3 sequence is CASSAAGVQYF. The CDR3 bases are TGTGCCAGCAGCGCAGCGGGAGTACAGTACTTC.

This clonotype was recorded many times. This rearrangement joins TRBV7-7 to TRBJ2-3; maybe TRBD2 (7 bases). V shed 8 bases and J shed 6 bases, with 18 bases lying between them. The CDR3 runs 14 residues. CDR1 is SSHAT, CDR2 FNYEAQ, per germline (reference sequence). The CDR3 loop reads CASGVGGASDTQYF. The CDR3 nucleotides read TGTGCCAGCGGGGTGGGGGGGGCCAGCGATACGCAGTATTTT.